The 21 T cell receptor beta chains below all came from one sample that was sequenced in a study of regulatory T cells in long-lasting Graves disease. To make TCR beta libraries, researchers used iRepertoire HTBI primers and Arm-PCR of CDR3 regions. TCRdb analysed the multiplex PCR reads with MiXCR anew, one entry per CDR3 protein. The data hold roughly 220,000 distinct CDR3 sequences, with approximately 20% observed a single time. Time point in this sample: newly diagnosed GD, antithyroid drugs for less than 3 months. TCR sequences were obtained from RNA taken from PBMCs. The source was peripheral blood mononuclear cells (PBMCs), collected at new diagnosis, from a patient treated with antithyroid drugs. The receptors come from a female donor with Graves disease.

The CDR3 loop reads CASSGGLAVTDTQYF. The CDR3 coding sequence is TGTGCCAGCAGCGGGGGACTAGCGGTTACAGATACGCAGTATTTT. The V and J genes are TRBV5-8 and TRBJ2-3; 11 nucleotides agree with TRBD2. With 4 bases clipped from V and 3 bases from J, the junction kept 4 bases outside the gene matches. CDR3 length equals 15 residues. Germline V gene data show CDR1 as SGHTS and CDR2 as YDEGEE.

Note on this clonotype: Only one base separates this from a far larger clonotype, so it likely reflects a read error. The chain couples TRBV14 to TRBJ2-2, with D perhaps TRBD2 (5 bases). This CDR3 has 15 residues. Germline-derived CDR1 and CDR2 are SGHDN and FVKESK. CDR3 protein: CASKKAGPNTGELVF. CDR3 nucleotide sequence: TGTGCCAGCAAAAAGGCGGGTCCGAACACCGGGGAGCTGGTTTTT.

The sample holds many counts of this clonotype. This chain uses TRBV20-1 with TRBJ2-3, with 7 nucleotides matching TRBD2. V dropped 1 base and J dropped 0; count of bases not matched to a gene: 1. The germline V gene encodes CDR1 DFQATT and CDR2 SNEGSKA (reference sequence). CDR3 length: 14 residues. CDR3 in amino acids: CSARGRESTDTQYF. For the CDR3, the DNA is TGCAGTGCTAGAGGGCGGGAGAGCACAGATACGCAGTATTTT.

The chain employs TRBV9 and TRBJ2-3; the match to TRBD1 covers 8 bases. The CDR3 extends over 15 amino acids. J was trimmed by 4 bases and V by 1 base; bases with no gene match: 5. Germline V gene sequence: CDR1 SGDLS, CDR2 YYNGEE. CDR3 protein: CASSVNPGGPDTQYF. The DNA of the CDR3 is TGTGCCAGCAGCGTAAACCCAGGGGGCCCAGATACGCAGTATTTT.

V gene TRBV6-4 combines with J gene TRBJ1-1; the D is unclear. This CDR3 is 14 amino acids long. Per germline, CDR1 MRHNA and CDR2 SNTAGT. Trimming took 4 bases from V and 5 from J, leaving 14 bases between them. The chain's CDR3 is CASSAQNDGTEAFF. Here the CDR3 DNA reads TGTGCCAGCAGTGCCCAAAATGACGGAACTGAAGCTTTCTTT.

This clonotype has at least ten counts. The chain recombines TRBV6-1 with TRBJ2-2; 9 bases are shared with TRBD1. The CDR3 has 15 amino acids. Germline V CDR1 and CDR2: MNHNS, SASEGT. J lost 7 bases, V lost 5 bases, and 8 bases had no gene match. CDR3 nucleotide sequence: TGTGCCAGCAGTCACGGGACAGGGTCTGTCGGGGAGCTGTTTTTT. It encodes CASSHGTGSVGELFF.

This clonotype was counted many times. The chain joins TRBV7-3 to TRBJ2-5; D gene uncertain. The germline CDR1 and CDR2 sequences are SGHTA and FQGTGA. The length of the CDR3 is 14 residues. V was trimmed by 0 bases and J by 2 bases, leaving 7 bases between them. The CDR3 region is CASSLTGKQETQYF. CDR3 in DNA: TGTGCCAGCAGCTTAACGGGAAAGCAAGAGACCCAGTACTTC.

This clonotype turned up a few times. The genes are TRBV6-1 and TRBJ2-1; TRBD1 might be the D (5 bases). This CDR3 contains 14 residues. Per germline, CDR1 MNHNS and CDR2 SASEGT. V was pared by 11 bases and J by 2 bases, with 16 bases between. CDR3 sequence reads: CAGSGLRAYNEQFF. The CDR3 DNA reads TGTGCCGGCTCAGGGTTAAGAGCCTACAATGAGCAGTTCTTC.

At least ten counts were recorded for this clonotype. This chain connects TRBV3-1 to TRBJ2-1; D uncertain. V was clipped by 2 bases and J by 3 bases, with 11 bases between them. The CDR3 is 15 amino acids. Germline V gene lookup returns CDR1 LGHDT and CDR2 YNNKEL (reference sequence). The CDR3 loop reads CASSQRLGVYNEQFF. The DNA of the CDR3 is TGTGCCAGCAGCCAACGCCTCGGAGTCTACAATGAGCAGTTCTTC.

This clonotype was picked up many times. The gene calls are TRBV18 and TRBJ2-1; D call uncertain. V was trimmed by 1 base and J by 0 bases, leaving 10 bases between them. CDR3 size: 16 residues. The V gene's germline CDR1 is KGHSH and CDR2 LQKENI. In DNA form, the CDR3 reads TGTGCCAGCTCACCACATAAGGAAAGCTCCTACAATGAGCAGTTCTTC. It encodes CASSPHKESSYNEQFF.

This chain connects TRBV10-3 to TRBJ1-2; D is ambiguous. The CDR3 is 14 amino acids. Germline CDR1 reads ENHRY; CDR2 reads SYGVKD. The V end lost 8 bases, the J end lost 7 bases, and 20 bases lay between the germline ends. In DNA, the CDR3 is TGTGCCATCGGATCGACACCCTATATTCTTGGCTACACCTTC. Translating gives CAIGSTPYILGYTF.

This clonotype was recorded at least ten times. This sequence joins TRBV18 and TRBJ2-2, with 7 positions matching TRBD1. The CDR3 runs 16 residues. Germline V gene data show CDR1 as KGHSH and CDR2 as LQKENI. J was trimmed by 6 bases and V by 0 bases; bases with no gene match: 7. This CDR3 reads CASSPPRGGIAGELFF. The CDR3 DNA reads TGTGCCAGCTCACCACCAAGAGGGGGCATCGCCGGGGAGCTGTTTTTT. The variable domain in full, with the rest retrieved from reference TRBV18 and TRBJ2-2, is NAGVMQNPRHLVRRRGQEARLRCSPMKGHSHVYWYRQLPEEGLKFMVYLQKENIIDESGMPKERFSAEFPKEGPSILRIQQVVRGDSAAYFCASSPPRGGIAGELFFGEGSRLTVL.

This clonotype was detected only a few times. The chain has TRBV14 and TRBJ2-7; D may be TRBD1 or TRBD2 (5 bases each). The V gene lost 4 bases and the J gene lost 6 bases, with 10 bases spanning the gap. The CDR3 is made up of 12 amino acids. CDR1 SGHDN and CDR2 FVKESK come from the germline V gene. The CDR3 nucleotides read TGTGCCAGCAGCCGGAGAGGGGTCGAGCAGTACTTC. This translates into CASSRRGVEQYF.

This clonotype has ten or more counts. This chain joins TRBV9 and TRBJ1-2; TRBD1 might be the D (5 bases). The CDR3 is made up of 14 amino acids. CDR1 and CDR2 (germline): SGDLS, YYNGEE. V was clipped by 4 bases and J by 4 bases, with 14 bases between them. The DNA of the CDR3 is TGTGCCAGCAGCCAGACAGTAGTGAGCTATGGCTACACCTTC. It is translated as CASSQTVVSYGYTF. Full variable domain (missing parts from reference TRBV9 and TRBJ1-2): DSGVTQTPKHLITATGQRVTLRCSPRSGDLSVYWYQQSLDQGLQFLIQYYNGEERAKGNILERFSAQQFPDLHSELNLSSLELGDSALYFCASSQTVVSYGYTFGSGTRLTVV.

V usage is TRBV7-2 and J usage is TRBJ2-1; no clear D. CDR1 is SGHTA, CDR2 FQGNSA, per germline. Trimming removed 1 base at V and 0 bases at J, with 10 bases between. The CDR3 is made up of 16 amino acids. The CDR3 DNA is TGTGCCAGCAGCTTAGGCGCGTCCAGCTCCTACAATGAGCAGTTCTTC. It translates to CASSLGASSSYNEQFF.

The sample holds many counts of this clonotype. CDR3 DNA sequence: TGTGCCAGCAGTTTCGGCTCTGGGGCCAACGTCCTGACTTTC. Encoded protein: CASSFGSGANVLTF. The J gene is TRBJ2-6, the V gene TRBV27; no firm D call. The germline gives CDR1 MNHEY, CDR2 SMNVEV (reference sequence). Deletions cut 3 bases from V and 0 bases from J, with 3 bases between. The CDR3 contains 14 residues.

Ten or more counts support this clonotype. The chain is built from TRBV4-3 and TRBJ2-3, with 10 bases fitting TRBD2. Germline CDR1 is LGHNA and CDR2 is YSLEER. Losses at the gene ends were 1 base for V and 5 bases for J; bases not matched to a gene: 9. The CDR3 is 17 amino acids. In DNA, the CDR3 is TGCGCCAGCAGCCAAGTCTTCAGCGGGAGGGCCTTAGATACGCAGTATTTT. Translation: CASSQVFSGRALDTQYF.

This clonotype was counted many times. V usage is TRBV9 and J usage is TRBJ2-7, with D possibly being TRBD1 (5 bases). The germline V gene has CDR1 SGDLS and CDR2 YYNGEE. CDR3 size: 14 residues. The V gene lost 2 bases and the J gene lost 2 bases, with 11 bases spanning the gap. CDR3 residues: CASSVTDRTYEQYF. DNA of the CDR3: TGTGCCAGCAGCGTGACAGATCGGACCTACGAGCAGTACTTC.

This clonotype was seen repeatedly, ten times or more. The chain is built from TRBV2 and TRBJ1-1; D not resolved. V was clipped by 2 bases and J by 5 bases, with 9 bases between them. The CDR3 length is 13 residues. In germline, CDR1 is SNHLY, CDR2 FYNNEI. The CDR3 here is CASSEQPVTEAFF. The CDR3 DNA sequence: TGTGCCAGCAGTGAACAGCCCGTGACTGAAGCTTTCTTT. Filled out from reference TRBV2 and TRBJ1-1, the complete variable domain reads EPEVTQTPSHQVTQMGQEVILRCVPISNHLYFYWYRQILGQKVEFLVSFYNNEISEKSEIFDDQFSVERPDGSNFTLKIRSTKLEDSAMYFCASSEQPVTEAFFGQGTRLTVV.

There are many counts of this clonotype. The chain recombines TRBV30 with TRBJ1-1; D gene ambiguous. The V end lost 7 bases, the J end lost 1 base, and 16 bases lay between the germline ends. There are 14 residues in the CDR3. The V gene's germline CDR1 is GTSNPN and CDR2 SVGIG (reference sequence). The CDR3 protein is CASGGRWENTEAFF. The CDR3 nucleotides are TGTGCCTCCGGAGGACGGTGGGAGAACACTGAAGCTTTCTTT. Based on the CDR3 plus reference TRBV30 and TRBJ1-1, the full variable domain is SQTIHQWPATLVQPVGSPLSLECTVEGTSNPNLYWYRQAAGRGLQLLFYSVGIGQISSEVPQNLSASRPQDRQFILSSKKLLLSDSGFYLCASGGRWENTEAFFGQGTRLTVV.

Concerning this clonotype itself: A far bigger clonotype differs at one base, so this is likely a read error. This chain connects TRBV12-3 or TRBV12-4 to TRBJ2-1; D gene uncertain. V was trimmed by 5 bases and J by 10 bases, leaving 9 bases between them. The CDR3 is 11 amino acids. The CDR3 protein is CASSRAYEQFF. The CDR3 nucleotides read TGTGCCAGCAGTAGGGCCTACGAGCAGTTCTTC.